This is a list of T cell receptor beta chains from one sample in a study of regulatory T cells in long-lasting Graves disease. TCRdb recomputed calls from the multiplex PCR reads with MiXCR, one row per CDR3 protein. Of about 470,000 distinct CDR3 sequences listed, 20% to 25% are singletons. Sequences were derived from peripheral blood mononuclear cells (PBMCs), sampled when the disease was refractory, from a patient treated with antithyroid drugs. The receptors here all came from a female donor with Graves disease. Both conserved end residues are part of each CDR3. Fields, in order: J gene, clone size, V gene, D gene, CDR3 protein, CDR3 DNA. A D gene is named only where the DNA matches it firmly. Only part of the rows carry a size: once, few, many, or a class if the clone is expanded.

TRBJ1-1	few	TRBV19	-	CASSIWGMSLEEAFF	TGTGCCAGTAGTATTTGGGGGATGTCTCTTGAAGAAGCTTTCTTT
TRBJ2-7	-	TRBV27	TRBD2	CASSPRGAGGLYEQYF	TGTGCCAGCAGTCCCCGTGGAGCGGGGGGGCTGTACGAGCAGTACTTC
TRBJ1-1	many	TRBV29-1	-	CSVSGGGITEAFF	TGCAGCGTTAGTGGAGGGGGTATCACTGAAGCTTTCTTT
TRBJ2-7	-	TRBV20-1	-	CSARMAQSYEQYF	TGCAGTGCTAGGATGGCACAATCCTACGAGCAGTACTTC
TRBJ2-5	few	TRBV7-8	-	CASSLEGGIQETQYF	TGTGCCAGCAGCTTAGAAGGAGGAATCCAAGAGACCCAGTACTTC
TRBJ2-3	-	TRBV28	-	CASSLGGLTGSRTDTQYF	TGTGCCAGCAGCCTGGGGGGATTGACAGGCTCTCGCACAGATACGCAGTATTTT
TRBJ1-2	many	TRBV12-3/TRBV12-4	-	CASSLLGSGLLHF	TGTGCCAGCAGCCTTTTAGGCTCAGGGTTGCTACACTTC
TRBJ2-7	many	TRBV12-3/TRBV12-4	-	CASSSSEAYSYEQYF	TGTGCCAGCAGTTCCTCCGAGGCCTACTCCTACGAGCAGTACTTC
TRBJ1-2	-	TRBV20-1	TRBD1	CSARLIQGAYYGYTF	TGCAGTGCCCGCTTGATCCAGGGGGCCTACTATGGCTACACCTTC
TRBJ2-5	many	TRBV11-2	-	CASSLLGQSSGTQYF	TGTGCCAGCAGCTTACTGGGACAGAGTAGCGGGACCCAGTACTTC
TRBJ1-2	many	TRBV2	TRBD1	CASNFGTATNYGYTF	TGTGCCAGCAATTTCGGGACAGCTACTAACTATGGCTACACCTTC